Below are 11 T cell receptor beta chains sequenced from a single sample in a study of T cell repertoires in cytomegalovirus infection. TCRdb re-called the reads with MiXCR, one entry per CDR3 protein. This sample has under 850,000 distinct CDR3 sequences; 35% occur once, and the top ten carry 2.5% to 3%. Sequenced input: PBMCs. Receptor source: a human donor in good health (CMV status not recorded). Some clones in this sample may be carry-over from other donors' samples.

This sequence joins TRBV28 and TRBJ2-2, with D hard to call. The V end was cut by 4 bases, the J end by 3 bases, with 15 bases between. In germline, CDR1 is MDHEN, CDR2 SYDVKM. This CDR3 has 16 amino acids. CDR3 DNA sequence: TGTGCCAGCAGTTACGGGTACCCCCGTGACACCGGGGAGCTGTTTTTT. This encodes CASSYGYPRDTGELFF.

This clonotype came up a few times. This sequence joins TRBV20-1 and TRBJ2-7; D call uncertain. The V end was cut by 0 bases, the J end by 2 bases, with 14 bases between. Germline CDR1 DFQATT, CDR2 SNEGSKA (reference sequence). The CDR3 is made up of 15 amino acids. CDR3 amino acids: CSARDQRRLAYEQYF. CDR3 sequence (DNA): TGCAGTGCTAGAGACCAACGTCGACTTGCCTACGAGCAGTACTTC.

The chain employs TRBV10-3 and TRBJ2-7; 10 bases match TRBD2. Per the germline V gene, CDR1 is ENHRY and CDR2 is SYGVKD. The J segment lost 2 bases and the V segment lost 2 bases, leaving 27 bases of the junction unmatched. The CDR3 spans 23 residues. The CDR3 loop is CAISEPVLFAKSSGSTLTYEQYF. CDR3 DNA: TGTGCCATCAGTGAGCCAGTCCTGTTTGCCAAGTCTAGCGGGAGTACCCTGACCTACGAGCAGTACTTC.

This clonotype has just a few counts. This rearrangement joins TRBV7-6 to TRBJ2-5; 15 nucleotides match TRBD2. The V gene end was trimmed by 5 bases and the J gene end by 1 base; junction bases not matched to a gene: 8. The CDR3 covers 18 residues. Germline CDR1 is SGHVS and CDR2 is FNYEAQ. The CDR3 DNA reads TGTGCCAGCAGCGGTAGGACTAGCGGGAGGGTTTTCCAAGAGACCCAGTACTTC. Translation: CASSGRTSGRVFQETQYF.

The chain combines TRBV4-1 with TRBJ2-7; D tentatively fits TRBD1 or TRBD2 (5 bases each). The CDR3 totals 15 residues. V lost 1 base to trimming and J lost 2 bases, with 12 bases between them. Germline lookup yields CDR1 MGHRA and CDR2 YSYEKL. DNA of the CDR3: TGCGCCAGCAGCCAAGTCTCAGCGGACACCTACGAGCAGTACTTC. This sequence encodes CASSQVSADTYEQYF.

V gene TRBV19 combines with J gene TRBJ2-1, with 10 bases identical to TRBD2. Trimming at V came to 2 bases and at J to 9 bases, leaving 7 bases not matched to a gene. The CDR3 length is 15 residues. CDR1 is LNHDA and CDR2 is SQIVND in the germline V gene (reference sequence). CDR3 nucleotides: TGTGCCAGTAGTATAACCACTAGCGGGAAGCTTGAGCAGTTCTTC. Encoded protein: CASSITTSGKLEQFF.

This clonotype has only a few counts. V usage is TRBV24-1 and J usage is TRBJ2-7; possibly TRBD1 or TRBD2 for D (6 bases each). In germline, CDR1 is KGHDR, CDR2 SFDVKD. The V end lost 8 bases, the J end lost 3 bases, and 37 bases lay between the germline ends. The CDR3 runs 21 residues. CDR3 bases: TGTGCCACCAAACCTTGTACGCGGGACACGGTTTCACCGAGGGGATTCTACGAGCAGTACTTC. Protein: CATKPCTRDTVSPRGFYEQYF.

The rearrangement uses TRBV29-1 and TRBJ1-1; a possible D gene is TRBD1 (6 bases). Germline CDR1 is SQVTM and CDR2 is ANQGSEA. This CDR3 has 13 amino acids. V lost 6 bases and J lost 0, with 11 bases in between. The CDR3 spells CSVEGGVNTEAFF. The CDR3 DNA reads as TGCAGCGTGGAGGGGGGAGTGAACACTGAAGCTTTCTTT.

The chain employs TRBV5-6 and TRBJ1-2; 7 bases map to TRBD1. In germline, CDR1 is SGHDT, CDR2 YYEEEE. With V trimmed by 0 bases and J by 8 bases, 13 bases remained unmatched. This CDR3 contains 16 residues. CDR3 nucleotide sequence: TGTGCCAGCAGCTTGGCGCTTCTTGTGACAGGGAAAGGCTACACCTTC. Protein sequence: CASSLALLVTGKGYTF. The full variable domain, completed using reference TRBV5-6 and TRBJ1-2, is DAGVTQSPTHLIKTRGQQVTLRCSPKSGHDTVSWYQQALGQGPQFIFQYYEEEERQRGNFPDRFSGHQFPNYSSELNVNALLLGDSALYLCASSLALLVTGKGYTFGSGTRLTVV.

The V and J genes are TRBV12-3 or TRBV12-4 and TRBJ1-5; TRBD1 agrees at 10 bases. After removal of 5 bases from V and 5 bases from J, the junction contained 3 bases not matched to a gene. The CDR3 sequence is 14 residues long. The DNA for the CDR3 is TGTGCCAGCAGTACGGACAGGGGGGATCAGCCCCAGCATTTT. Encoded protein: CASSTDRGDQPQHF.

This clonotype was seen a few times. The genes are TRBV7-2 and TRBJ2-7, with D hard to call. The CDR3 extends over 13 amino acids. V lost 4 bases and J 1 base, leaving 8 bases between the germline ends. Germline assignment: CDR1 SGHTA and CDR2 FQGNSA. The DNA of the CDR3 is TGTGCCAGCAGCTCATTATGGTCCTACGAGCAGTACTTC. This gives the protein CASSSLWSYEQYF.